The entry below describes one T cell receptor beta chain. The target antigen is unknown. These data are taken from a study of cytomegalovirus exposure and HLA in healthy donors. The PCR ran on 60 Vbeta and 13 Jbeta primers. This table comes from immunoSEQ multiplex PCR, and its TCRdb copy is limited to in-frame clones, with some not included. Found here are roughly 140,000 clones, 50% to 75% of them singletons; the top ten hold about 3%. The germline CDR1 and CDR2 sequences are SGHDT and YYEEEE. CDR3 size: 14 residues. The germline V and J ends were trimmed by 2 bases and 4 bases, with 10 bases remaining between them. Study-level results: Most TCR sequences showed up rarely, but some public TCRs showed up in many donors.

This sequence joins TRBV5-6 and TRBJ2-1, with a weak D call TRBD2 (5 bases). The TCR comes from a woman aged 25-40 years in good health and CMV-seropositive. Material: PBMCs. Written as DNA, the CDR3 is TGTGCCAGCAGCTTACTAGTTAGTTACAATGAGCAGTTCTTC. Translation gives CASSLLVSYNEQFF.